These T cell receptor beta chains were read from a single sample in a study of blood T cell repertoires in COVID-19. Sequencing used immunoSEQ multiplex PCR; TCRdb keeps in-frame clones, though not all of them. The sample lists hundreds of thousands of clones, roughly nine tenths occurring once. Material: PBMCs or T cells enriched from blood (not recorded which). Receptors were obtained from a woman between 18 and 30 years old who had recovered from COVID-19. Both conserved end residues are part of each CDR3. The D gene is left open where the match is weak. The size entry is marked missing in some rows and otherwise reads once, few, many or a size class.

J	size	D	V	CDR3	DNA
TRBJ2-5	.	TRBD1	TRBV28	CASSTQDRARSYQETQYF	TGTGCCAGCAGTACTCAGGACAGGGCAAGATCCTACCAAGAGACCCAGTACTTC
TRBJ1-2	once	TRBD1	TRBV19	CATRTGRNYGYTF	TGTGCCACCAGGACAGGGCGCAACTATGGCTACACCTTC
TRBJ2-7	.	.	TRBV11-2	CASSLDSPSYEQYF	TGTGCCAGCAGCCTGGACAGCCCCTCCTACGAGCAGTACTTC
TRBJ2-7	.	.	TRBV2	CASLGQTTSHEQYF	TGTGCCAGCCTAGGACAGACGACTAGCCACGAGCAGTACTTC
TRBJ2-1	.	.	TRBV3-1/TRBV3-2	CASSQDLGGTYNEQFF	TGTGCCAGCAGCCAAGATCTTGGGGGGACGTACAATGAGCAGTTCTTC
TRBJ2-7	.	TRBD2	TRBV19	CASSAGVGEQYF	TGTGCCAGTAGCGCGGGAGTCGGCGAGCAGTACTTC
TRBJ1-3	.	TRBD1	TRBV4-1	CASSQDPGQGSGNTIYF	TGCGCCAGCAGCCAGGACCCGGGACAGGGCTCTGGAAACACCATATATTTT
TRBJ1-6	.	.	TRBV5-4	CASSLWGGVVLHF	TGTGCCAGCAGCTTGTGGGGAGGAGTAGTCCTCCACTTT
TRBJ1-6	.	.	TRBV9	CASSVGELYNSPLHF	TGTGCCAGCAGCGTCGGAGAATTATATAATTCACCCCTCCACTTT
TRBJ1-1	.	TRBD1	TRBV27	CASSQRGRDRGTEAFF	TGTGCCAGCAGTCAACGTGGCCGGGACAGGGGCACTGAAGCTTTCTTT
TRBJ1-2	.	.	TRBV15	CATSSGGGYGYTF	TGTGCCACCAGCAGTGGGGGAGGCTATGGCTACACCTTC
TRBJ1-6	.	.	TRBV7-9	CASSFDRGNSPLHF	TGTGCCAGCAGCTTCGACCGAGGAAATTCACCCCTCCACTTT
TRBJ2-7	.	TRBD1	TRBV5-1	CASSPGSGQGYEQYF	TGCGCCAGCAGCCCTGGGTCGGGACAGGGTTACGAGCAGTACTTC
TRBJ2-4	.	TRBD2	TRBV6-6	CASSRQASGGANIQYF	TGTGCCAGCAGCCGACAGGCTAGCGGGGGGGCAAACATTCAGTACTTC
TRBJ2-7	.	.	TRBV7-9	CASSFPGLSYEQYF	TGTGCCAGCAGCTTCCCGGGACTTTCCTACGAGCAGTACTTC
TRBJ1-2	once	.	TRBV15	CATSPPAQGYNYGYTF	TGTGCCACCAGCCCTCCGGCACAGGGCTATAACTATGGCTACACCTTC
TRBJ2-7	.	TRBD1	TRBV5-5	CASSWGQASYEQYF	TGTGCCAGCAGCTGGGGACAGGCGTCCTACGAGCAGTACTTC
TRBJ1-2	.	TRBD1	TRBV6-5	CASSYLPVSGGNGYTF	TGTGCCAGCAGTTACTTACCCGTTTCAGGGGGAAATGGCTACACCTTC
TRBJ2-5	.	TRBD1	TRBV10-1	CASSKTGSQETQYF	TGCGCCAGCAGTAAGACAGGGTCCCAAGAGACCCAGTACTTC
TRBJ1-3	once	.	TRBV3-1/TRBV3-2	CASSLRVSGNTIYF	TGTGCCAGCAGCCTCAGGGTCTCTGGAAACACCATATATTTT
TRBJ2-1	.	.	TRBV11-2	CASSLAGGRYNEQFF	TGTGCCAGCAGCTTAGCCGGGGGGCGCTACAATGAGCAGTTCTTC
TRBJ2-3	.	TRBD2	TRBV2	CASTPGLAGELGTQYF	TGTGCCAGCACCCCGGGACTAGCGGGGGAACTTGGAACGCAGTATTTT
TRBJ1-1	once	TRBD1	TRBV7-8	CASSPDRGGAEAFF	TGTGCCAGCAGCCCGGACAGGGGAGGGGCTGAAGCTTTCTTT
TRBJ2-6	.	TRBD2	TRBV2	CASNGRGAGANVLTF	TGTGCCAGCAACGGACGGGGGGCTGGGGCCAACGTCCTGACTTTC
TRBJ2-7	.	TRBD2	TRBV3-1/TRBV3-2	CASSQVGSGLGVNEQYF	TGTGCCAGCAGCCAAGTTGGGTCGGGACTAGGAGTTAACGAGCAGTACTTC
TRBJ2-3	.	TRBD1	TRBV10-3	CAISESTGGGTDTQYF	TGTGCCATCAGTGAGTCGACAGGGGGGGGCACAGATACGCAGTATTTT
TRBJ1-6	.	.	TRBV10-3	CASAPGGSYNSPLHF	TGTGCCTCCGCGCCAGGAGGCTCCTATAATTCACCCCTCCACTTT
TRBJ1-1	.	.	TRBV30	CAWSSGKTEAFF	TGTGCCTGGAGCTCAGGGAAGACTGAAGCTTTCTTT
TRBJ2-2	.	.	TRBV28	CASSLLGPNTGELFF	TGTGCCAGCAGTTTACTGGGCCCAAACACCGGGGAGCTGTTTTTT
TRBJ2-2	.	.	TRBV10-3	CAIRQAGGGELFF	TGTGCCATCCGACAGGCTGGCGGCGGGGAGCTGTTTTTT
TRBJ1-4	.	.	TRBV6-5	CASGTPATNEKLFF	TGTGCCAGCGGGACTCCTGCAACTAATGAAAAACTGTTTTTT
TRBJ1-4	.	.	TRBV10-1	CATTATNEKLFF	TGCGCCACCACAGCAACTAATGAAAAACTGTTTTTT
TRBJ2-5	.	TRBD2	TRBV24-1	CATSDQTSGSYQETQYF	TGTGCCACCAGTGACCAGACTAGCGGGTCGTACCAAGAGACCCAGTACTTC
TRBJ2-1	few	.	TRBV11-3	CASSSNEILDEQFF	TGTGCCAGCAGTTCCAATGAGATCCTCGATGAGCAGTTCTTC
TRBJ1-1	.	TRBD1	TRBV27	CASSGTENTEAFF	TGTGCCAGCAGCGGGACAGAGAACACTGAAGCTTTCTTT
TRBJ2-3	.	TRBD2	TRBV9	CASSVEGGAYTDTQYF	TGTGCCAGCAGCGTAGAGGGAGGGGCCTACACAGATACGCAGTATTTT
TRBJ2-1	.	TRBD1	TRBV29-1	CSVPKGASYNEQFF	TGCAGCGTCCCAAAGGGGGCATCCTACAATGAGCAGTTCTTC
TRBJ2-1	.	.	TRBV5-4	CASSFGLRGAGNEQFF	TGTGCCAGCAGCTTTGGCCTACGGGGGGCGGGTAATGAGCAGTTCTTC
TRBJ2-1	.	TRBD2	TRBV2	CASSPWGGASAEQFF	TGTGCCAGCAGTCCGTGGGGGGGAGCGTCTGCTGAGCAGTTCTTC
TRBJ1-1	.	.	TRBV6-5	CASSYREYAFF	TGTGCCAGCAGTTACAGGGAGTACGCTTTCTTT
TRBJ2-1	.	TRBD1	TRBV7-6	CASSSSPQPNRGRVDEQFF	TGTGCCAGCAGCTCATCGCCTCAACCAAACAGGGGGCGCGTGGATGAGCAGTTCTTC
TRBJ2-1	.	TRBD1	TRBV7-2	CASSLRGLSMNEQFF	TGTGCCAGCAGTCTCAGGGGGCTCTCTATGAATGAGCAGTTCTTC
TRBJ1-1	.	TRBD1	TRBV7-2	CASSPRGGGTEAFF	TGTGCCAGCAGCCCAAGAGGGGGCGGCACTGAAGCTTTCTTT
TRBJ1-5	.	.	TRBV11-2	CASSLGRDYSNQPQHF	TGTGCCAGCAGTTTGGGGCGAGATTATAGCAATCAGCCCCAGCATTTT
TRBJ1-5	.	.	TRBV14	CASSLKWGSSNQPQHF	TGTGCCAGCAGCCTCAAATGGGGCAGTAGCAATCAGCCCCAGCATTTT
TRBJ2-2	.	TRBD2	TRBV27	CASSLSLAGGTGELFF	TGTGCCAGCAGTTTAAGTCTAGCGGGGGGGACCGGGGAGCTGTTTTTT
TRBJ1-2	.	.	TRBV5-1	CASSLNERSNYGYTF	TGCGCCAGCAGCTTGAATGAGCGATCTAACTATGGCTACACCTTC
TRBJ1-5	.	TRBD1	TRBV6-1	CASSEKTGGHNQPQHF	TGTGCCAGCAGTGAAAAGACAGGGGGCCATAATCAGCCCCAGCATTTT
TRBJ2-5	.	.	TRBV5-1	CASSSLRETQYF	TGCGCCAGCAGCTCATTGCGGGAGACCCAGTACTTC
TRBJ1-2	once	.	TRBV6-4	CASSPLGGNGYGYTF	TGTGCCAGCAGTCCTTTGGGGGGGAACGGCTATGGCTACACCTTC